This T cell receptor beta chain is drawn from a study of T cell responses to AZD1222 COVID-19 vaccine. Findings and limits, study-wide: Across the whole spike, CD4 TCRs peaked at regions 160-218 and 743-854.

Data came from immunoSEQ multiplex PCR; TCRdb stores just in-frame clones and leaves some out. The sample holds approximately 120,000 clones; approximately 91% are singletons and the top ten take roughly 6.1%. Concerning this clone itself: Its specificity is unknown.

Pooled samples include second doses given at about 4 or 12 weeks. This specimen consisted of peripheral blood, obtained 28 days after the second AZD1222 dose. The source is an adult who received the AZD1222 COVID-19 vaccine.

CDR3 region: CASSVESNQPQHF. The CDR3 DNA sequence: TGTGCCAGCAGTGTGGAAAGCAATCAGCCCCAGCATTTT. The rearrangement uses TRBV2 and TRBJ1-5; D not resolved. V lost 4 bases and J 1 base, leaving 5 bases between the germline ends. The length of the CDR3 is 13 residues. Germline V gives CDR1 SNHLY, CDR2 FYNNEI.